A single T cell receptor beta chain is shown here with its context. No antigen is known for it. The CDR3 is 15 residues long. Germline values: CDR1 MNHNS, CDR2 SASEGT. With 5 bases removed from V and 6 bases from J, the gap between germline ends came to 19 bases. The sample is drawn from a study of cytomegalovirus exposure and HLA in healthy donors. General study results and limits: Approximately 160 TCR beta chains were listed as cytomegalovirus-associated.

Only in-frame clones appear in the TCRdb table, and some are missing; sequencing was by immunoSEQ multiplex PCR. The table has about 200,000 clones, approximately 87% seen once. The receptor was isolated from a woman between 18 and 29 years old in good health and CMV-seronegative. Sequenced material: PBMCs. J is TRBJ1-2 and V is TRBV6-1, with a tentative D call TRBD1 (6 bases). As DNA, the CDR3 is TGTGCCAGCAGTCTCCAGGAGGGGACAACTGATGGCTACACCTTC. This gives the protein CASSLQEGTTDGYTF.